This T cell receptor (beta chain) was found in a study of OX40 agonist ivuxolimab in advanced cancers. The CDR3 contains 15 residues. Losses at the gene ends were 3 bases for V and 4 bases for J; bases not matched to a gene: 7. Germline V gives CDR1 MNHEY, CDR2 SVGAGI. Produced via immunoSEQ multiplex PCR; TCRdb's table is partial and in-frame only. Of around 80,000 clones in the sample, approximately 85% were seen once. The chain carries TRBV6-5 and TRBJ2-3, with 7 nucleotides matching TRBD2. The material sequenced was CD4+ or CD8+ T cells sorted from blood, taken in a trial of the OX40 agonist ivuxolimab. The sequence was obtained from an adult with an advanced solid tumor such as melanoma, head and neck, liver or kidney cancer. The CDR3 DNA sequence: TGTGCCAGCAGTTATAGTGGGAGGGGACCAGATACGCAGTATTTT. This encodes CASSYSGRGPDTQYF.